This entry lists 16 T cell receptor beta chains sequenced from one sample in a study of cytomegalovirus exposure and HLA in healthy donors. PCR employed 60 Vbeta and 13 Jbeta primers. Repertoires were generated with immunoSEQ multiplex PCR, while TCRdb's copy carries only in-frame clones and drops some. The table lists more than 90,000 clones, 65% to 80% of them singletons, with roughly 7.1% in the top ten. The sample consisted of PBMCs. These receptors all stem from a man between 40 and 49 years old in good health and CMV-seropositive.

The sample holds one count of this clone. The chain has TRBV6-5 and TRBJ1-6, with D maybe TRBD1 (6 bases). The CDR3 covers 14 residues. The ends were cut back, 5 bases at V and 7 bases at J, with 12 bases in the middle. Per germline, CDR1 MNHEY and CDR2 SVGAGI. CDR3 loop: CASSPAGVNSPLHF. For the CDR3, the DNA is TGTGCCAGCAGTCCCGCAGGGGTGAATTCACCCCTCCACTTT.

This sequence joins TRBV28 and TRBJ1-3, with 8 bases that match TRBD1. CDR3 length: 14 residues. V was pared by 6 bases and J by 3 bases, with 4 bases of the junction left unmatched. Germline V gene lookup returns CDR1 MDHEN and CDR2 SYDVKM. CDR3 sequence (DNA): TGTGCCAGCAGAGGGGGGACAGGTGGAAACACCATATATTTT. Encoded protein: CASRGGTGGNTIYF.

Here the CDR3 reads CASSLGRLGEAFF. In DNA form, the CDR3 reads TGTGCCAGCAGTTTAGGCAGGCTCGGTGAAGCTTTCTTT. This chain connects TRBV27 to TRBJ1-1; D uncertain. The V gene lost 2 bases and the J gene lost 7 bases, with 11 bases spanning the gap. Germline V gene data show CDR1 as MNHEY and CDR2 as SMNVEV (reference sequence). This CDR3 comprises 13 residues.

CDR3 DNA: TGTGCCAGCAGTCACAACAGGGACACTAACTATGGCTACACCTTC. Its protein product is CASSHNRDTNYGYTF. V usage is TRBV27 and J usage is TRBJ1-2; perhaps TRBD1 as D (6 bases). V shed 5 bases and J shed 0 bases, with 13 bases lying between them. Germline V gene lookup returns CDR1 MNHEY and CDR2 SMNVEV (reference sequence). This CDR3 has 15 amino acids.

V and J are TRBV5-4 and TRBJ2-4, with 16 bases aligning to TRBD2. Germline loops: CDR1 SGHNT, CDR2 YYREEE (reference sequence). V trimming: 4 bases; J trimming: 7 bases; junction bases outside the gene matches: 8. This CDR3 is 17 amino acids long. The CDR3: CASSPEGLAGGPNIQYF. The CDR3 DNA reads as TGTGCCAGCAGCCCCGAGGGACTAGCGGGAGGGCCCAACATTCAGTACTTC.

This clone has only one observation. The chain employs TRBV28 and TRBJ2-1; a possible D gene is TRBD2 (7 bases). The V gene lost 3 bases and the J gene lost 4 bases, with 16 bases spanning the gap. The CDR3 is made up of 16 amino acids. Looked up from germline, CDR1 is MDHEN and CDR2 is SYDVKM. CDR3 nucleotides: TGTGCCAGCAGTTTCCGAGGACTAGGGGGGTACAATGAGCAGTTCTTC. It specifies CASSFRGLGGYNEQFF.

The V call is TRBV6-1, the J call TRBJ2-7, with TRBD1 identical over 9 bases. This CDR3 has 16 residues. Per the germline V gene, CDR1 is MNHNS and CDR2 is SASEGT. After removal of 4 bases from V and 6 bases from J, the junction contained 13 bases not matched to a gene. CDR3 in DNA: TGTGCCAGCAGTGTACAGGGGGCGCTTGTATTGGGCGAGCAGTACTTC. This translates into CASSVQGALVLGEQYF.

As concerns this clone: The junction shows a germline mismatch at one end, possibly a read error. The genes are TRBV30 and TRBJ1-2, with 8 bases aligning to TRBD1. CDR1 GTSNPN and CDR2 SVGIG come from the germline V gene (reference sequence). The CDR3 has 11 amino acids. The CDR3 reads CAWRNPGQAFF. Written as DNA, the CDR3 is TGTGCCTGGAGAAACCCGGGACAGGCTTTCTTC.

The J gene is TRBJ2-3, the V gene TRBV7-2, with D maybe TRBD2 (6 bases). The CDR3 loop spans 16 amino acids. Trimming cost V 1 base and J 2 bases, with 13 bases left between them. The germline CDR1 and CDR2 sequences are SGHTA and FQGNSA. Written as DNA, the CDR3 is TGTGCCAGCAGCTTAGTTTCGGGGGTTTTCACAGATACGCAGTATTTT. Protein: CASSLVSGVFTDTQYF.

The chain combines TRBV2 with TRBJ2-1; 10 positions match TRBD2. This CDR3 has 18 residues. Trimming cost V 4 bases and J 0 bases; bases outside gene matches: 9. Germline loops: CDR1 SNHLY, CDR2 FYNNEI. CDR3 coding DNA: TGTGCCAGCAGTGGAACTAGCGGGGCCCGAAGCTCCTACAATGAGCAGTTCTTC. It codes for CASSGTSGARSSYNEQFF.

The V call is TRBV27, the J call TRBJ2-7, with TRBD2 matching over 10 bases. The germline CDR1 and CDR2 sequences are MNHEY and SMNVEV (reference sequence). The junction had 4 bases not matched to a gene; V was cut back by 8 bases and J by 3 bases. CDR3 length: 13 amino acids. The CDR3 is CASRRTSGYEQYF. The CDR3 coding sequence is TGTGCCAGCCGGAGGACTAGCGGCTACGAGCAGTACTTC.

This sequence joins TRBV19 and TRBJ1-1; maybe TRBD1 (5 bases). Per germline, CDR1 LNHDA and CDR2 SQIVND (reference sequence). Trimming pared 7 bases from V and 4 bases from J, leaving 16 bases between. CDR3 length: 14 amino acids. The CDR3 spells CASTLGGVSTEAFF. The CDR3 DNA sequence: TGTGCCAGTACCCTGGGAGGGGTGAGCACTGAAGCTTTCTTT.

The V gene is TRBV6-1, the J gene TRBJ1-2, with a weak D call TRBD1 (5 bases). This CDR3 contains 14 residues. From germline, CDR1 is MNHNS and CDR2 SASEGT. Trimming left V 3 bases short and J 4 bases short, with 12 bases between. The CDR3 loop reads CASSERRAGYGYTF. The CDR3 coding sequence is TGTGCCAGCAGTGAGCGCAGGGCTGGCTATGGCTACACCTTC.

V is TRBV9 and J is TRBJ2-5; D possibly corresponds to TRBD1 (5 bases). V was pared by 4 bases and J by 1 base, with 11 bases between. Germline V gene lookup returns CDR1 SGDLS and CDR2 YYNGEE. The CDR3 has 14 amino acids. The CDR3, as DNA: TGTGCCAGCAGCCAGTGGGGCGCCCAAGAGACCCAGTACTTC. This codes for CASSQWGAQETQYF.

This rearrangement joins TRBV7-6 to TRBJ1-6; D is ambiguous. The CDR3 spans 16 residues. From germline, CDR1 is SGHVS and CDR2 FNYEAQ. Between the trimmed V and J ends, which lost 5 bases and 4 bases, there was a span of 15 bases. CDR3 sequence (DNA): TGTGCCAGCAGCCCCCTCTCTTCGGAGTATAATTCACCCCTCCACTTT. Translating gives CASSPLSSEYNSPLHF.

The rearrangement joins TRBV29-1 to TRBJ1-1, with D possibly being TRBD1 (6 bases). CDR1 is SQVTM, CDR2 ANQGSEA, per germline. The CDR3 contains 11 residues. V lost 6 bases, J lost 6 bases, and 11 bases lay in between. CDR3 coding DNA: TGCAGCGTGAACAGGGTTCCTGAAGCTTTCTTT. Translation gives CSVNRVPEAFF. Together with reference TRBV29-1 and TRBJ1-1, the CDR3 gives the full variable domain: SAVISQKPSRDICQRGTSLTIQCQVDSQVTMMFWYRQQPGQSLTLIATANQGSEATYESGFVIDKFPISRPNLTFSTLTVSNMSPEDSSIYLCSVNRVPEAFFGQGTRLTVV.